This T cell receptor beta chain was profiled in a study of shared clonotypes between healthy human individuals. Germline-derived CDR1 and CDR2 are SGHTA and FQGTGA. J gave up 5 bases and V 1 base, and 3 bases lay outside the gene matches. CDR3 length: 14 amino acids. Clones were read by immunoSEQ multiplex PCR, and TCRdb kept only the in-frame ones, dropping some. This sample yields over a million clones, of which more than 75% are seen a single time; more than 0.5% belongs to the top ten. Sequencing was done on a sample of memory CD4+ T cells from PBMCs. The subset: CD45RA-negative fraction. The sequence was collected from a man between 18 and 29 years old in good health. Some clones in this sample may be carry-over from other donors' samples. The gene calls are TRBV7-3 and TRBJ2-5; 8 bases agree with TRBD2. Here the CDR3 DNA reads TGTGCCAGCAGCTTAATCCCTAGCGGGGAGACCCAGTACTTC. As protein: CASSLIPSGETQYF.